These T cell receptor beta chains were read from a single sample in a study of blood T cell repertoires in COVID-19. Sequenced by immunoSEQ multiplex PCR; TCRdb stores in-frame clones only, minus some. The repertoire holds over 25,000 clones, with around 91% as singletons. The sequenced sample was peripheral blood. Every receptor here comes from a man in his sixties with acute or convalescent COVID-19. Each CDR3 is given without its conserved first and last residue. Each record gives: clone size, V gene, J gene, CDR3 protein. Clone size appears in some rows only: once, few, many, or a class for an expanded clone.

NA	TRBV19	TRBJ2-1	ASSRYGEGAYNEQF
NA	TRBV21-1	TRBJ2-7	ASRIYPGKKYEQY
NA	TRBV2	TRBJ1-5	ASSIDRGQH
NA	TRBV5-1	TRBJ2-5	ASSLSADLAGLYQETQY
NA	TRBV7-9	TRBJ2-1	ASSPGTSGLRDEQF
once	TRBV10-3	TRBJ1-2	AISDTGAADYGYT
once	TRBV14	TRBJ1-1	ASSQDAGFQFGAF
NA	TRBV10-3	TRBJ2-7	AISGELPGQGSYEQY
NA	TRBV5-1	TRBJ2-3	ASSLKGAVGTDTQY
NA	TRBV9	TRBJ2-1	ASARLVGSPNVEQF
NA	TRBV4-1	TRBJ2-1	ASSQDREHNYNEQF
NA	TRBV20-1	TRBJ2-5	SASQSRETQY
NA	TRBV29-1	TRBJ2-1	SVERTTGEQF
once	TRBV27	TRBJ2-7	ASGLREGGTDEQY
NA	TRBV5-1	TRBJ1-1	ASSTGQGASGTEAF
NA	TRBV5-6	TRBJ1-5	ASSLGGSLFNQPQH
NA	TRBV11-2	TRBJ1-6	ASSTSGTSNSPLH
NA	TRBV5-1	TRBJ2-5	ASSLAGGRGETQY
NA	TRBV18	TRBJ2-2	ASSPTGGTGELF
NA	TRBV7-3	TRBJ2-7	ASSLGPYTGWDEQY
NA	TRBV19	TRBJ2-7	ASSIGGGFAYEQY
NA	TRBV10-1	TRBJ2-3	ASRDSPTDTQY
NA	TRBV6-5	TRBJ1-4	ASSKSNEKLF
NA	TRBV5-1	TRBJ2-5	ASSGAGQETQY
NA	TRBV5-1	TRBJ1-2	ASSFDGTNYGYT
NA	TRBV28	TRBJ2-7	ASILSGSDEQY
NA	TRBV19	TRBJ1-1	ASSNIGTGNTEAF
NA	TRBV7-2	TRBJ2-5	ASSVAGAGETQY
NA	TRBV25-1	TRBJ1-5	ASGGTGQRPQH
NA	TRBV6-1	TRBJ1-1	ASSEARAGLATEAF
NA	TRBV5-4	TRBJ2-1	ASSGGTGISYNEQF
NA	TRBV19	TRBJ1-6	ASSTDPGQMAMGDSPLH
NA	TRBV12-2	TRBJ1-2	ASRLVGGRHGYT
NA	TRBV2	TRBJ2-3	ASSKQTPSTDTQY
NA	TRBV29-1	TRBJ1-1	SVSPGVGTEAF
NA	TRBV4-1	TRBJ2-7	ASSLTSGGLSSYEQY
NA	TRBV27	TRBJ2-1	ASSLYGGSSYNEQF
few	TRBV7-9	TRBJ2-7	ASSPGGARSSYEQY
NA	TRBV28	TRBJ1-6	ASRKGTGPLH
NA	TRBV5-1	TRBJ2-5	ASSSLETQY
few	TRBV20-1	TRBJ1-2	SASTRAFGETGGTNYGYT
NA	TRBV30	TRBJ2-5	AWTPGLRGETQY
NA	TRBV7-9	TRBJ2-1	ASSLGRTSGNEQF
NA	TRBV4-1	TRBJ2-3	ASRTNAGGVDTQY
NA	TRBV4-1	TRBJ2-2	ASSPRTSGRFVGELF
NA	TRBV5-8	TRBJ1-2	ASSLDRVPL
NA	TRBV5-4	TRBJ2-1	ASSLKRGPLNNEQF
NA	TRBV6-5	TRBJ2-7	ASSPPGTGSYEQY
NA	TRBV6-5	TRBJ1-5	ASSPSGIGNQPQH
NA	TRBV10-3	TRBJ2-7	AMRTGEDYEQY
NA	TRBV7-9	TRBJ1-1	ASSLRGSNTEAF
NA	TRBV18	TRBJ1-5	ASSPQGQANQPQH
NA	TRBV7-9	TRBJ1-2	ASSLHGTGHGYT
NA	TRBV24-1	TRBJ1-2	ATSVSGDYGYT
NA	TRBV5-1	TRBJ2-2	ASRRAGPSNTGELF